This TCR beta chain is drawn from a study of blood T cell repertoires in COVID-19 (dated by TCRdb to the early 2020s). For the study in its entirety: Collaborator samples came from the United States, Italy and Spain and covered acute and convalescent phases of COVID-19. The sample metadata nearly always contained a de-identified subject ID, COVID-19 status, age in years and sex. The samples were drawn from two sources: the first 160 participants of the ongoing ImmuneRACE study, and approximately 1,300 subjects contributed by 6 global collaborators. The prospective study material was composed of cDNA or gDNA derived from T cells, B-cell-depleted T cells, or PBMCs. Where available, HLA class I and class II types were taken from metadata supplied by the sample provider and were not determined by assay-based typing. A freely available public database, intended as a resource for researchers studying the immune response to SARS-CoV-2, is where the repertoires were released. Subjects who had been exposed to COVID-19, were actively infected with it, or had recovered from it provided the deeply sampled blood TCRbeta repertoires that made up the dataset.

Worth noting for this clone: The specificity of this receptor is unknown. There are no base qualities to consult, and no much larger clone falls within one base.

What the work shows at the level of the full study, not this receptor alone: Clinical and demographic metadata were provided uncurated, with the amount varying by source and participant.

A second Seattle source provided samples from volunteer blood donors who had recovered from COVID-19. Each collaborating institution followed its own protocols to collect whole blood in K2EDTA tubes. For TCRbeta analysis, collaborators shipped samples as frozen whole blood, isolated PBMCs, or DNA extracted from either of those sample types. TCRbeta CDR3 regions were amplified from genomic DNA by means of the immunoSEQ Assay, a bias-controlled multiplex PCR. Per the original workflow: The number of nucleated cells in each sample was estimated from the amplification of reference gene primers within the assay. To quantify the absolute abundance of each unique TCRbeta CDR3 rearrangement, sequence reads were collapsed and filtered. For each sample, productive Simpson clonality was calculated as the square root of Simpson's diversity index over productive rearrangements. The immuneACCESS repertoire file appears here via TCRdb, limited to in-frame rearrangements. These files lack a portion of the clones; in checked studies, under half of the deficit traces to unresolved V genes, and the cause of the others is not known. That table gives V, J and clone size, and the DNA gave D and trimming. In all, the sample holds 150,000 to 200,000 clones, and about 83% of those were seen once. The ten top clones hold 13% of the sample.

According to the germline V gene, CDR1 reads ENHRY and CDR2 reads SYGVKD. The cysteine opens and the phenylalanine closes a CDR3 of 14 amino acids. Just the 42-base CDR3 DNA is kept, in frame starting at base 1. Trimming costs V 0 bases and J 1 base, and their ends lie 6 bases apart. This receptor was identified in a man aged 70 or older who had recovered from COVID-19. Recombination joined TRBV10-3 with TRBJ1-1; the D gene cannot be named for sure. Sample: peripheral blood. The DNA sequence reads TGTGCCATCAGTGAGTCCGTCGGGAACACTGAAGCTTTCTTT. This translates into CAISESVGNTEAFF.